Included here is one T cell receptor beta chain sequence, with context. This sample is drawn from a study of blood T cell repertoires in COVID-19. Looking at the study overall: The United States, Italy and Spain supplied acute and convalescent COVID-19 samples. Sample material is recorded as cDNA or gDNA derived from T cells, B-cell-depleted T cells, or PBMCs.

Methods used by the authors: Amplification of reference gene primers was used by the study to estimate nucleated cell counts. Libraries were prepared by immunoSEQ multiplex PCR; TCRdb keeps only in-frame clonotypes and omits some of them. V and J calls and clone size come straight from that table; D and trimming were deduced from the DNA. The table includes 250,000 to 350,000 clones, 70% to 90% detected once. The sample was peripheral blood. The source of this sequence is a woman aged 55-69 years with acute or convalescent COVID-19.

The CDR3 DNA reads as TGTGCCAGCAGCGTAGAGGGACTAGCGGGGGGTAGCACAGATACGCAGTATTTT. Encoded protein: CASSVEGLAGGSTDTQYF. The genes are TRBV9 and TRBJ2-3, with TRBD2 identical over 15 bases. V lost 0 bases and J lost 0; bases outside the gene matches: 2. The CDR3 has 18 residues. The germline V gene has CDR1 SGDLS and CDR2 YYNGEE.